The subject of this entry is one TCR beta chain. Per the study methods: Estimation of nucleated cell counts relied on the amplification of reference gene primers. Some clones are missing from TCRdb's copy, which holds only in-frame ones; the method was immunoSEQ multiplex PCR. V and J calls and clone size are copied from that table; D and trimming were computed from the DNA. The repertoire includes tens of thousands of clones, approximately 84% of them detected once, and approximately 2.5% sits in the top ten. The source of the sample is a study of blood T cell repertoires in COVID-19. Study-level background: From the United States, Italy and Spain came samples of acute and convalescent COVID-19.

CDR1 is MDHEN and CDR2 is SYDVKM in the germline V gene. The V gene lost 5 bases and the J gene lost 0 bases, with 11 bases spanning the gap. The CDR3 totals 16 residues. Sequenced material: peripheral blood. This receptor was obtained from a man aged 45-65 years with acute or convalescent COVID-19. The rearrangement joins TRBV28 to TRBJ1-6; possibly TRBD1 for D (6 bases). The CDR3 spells CASSTTGSSYNSPLHF. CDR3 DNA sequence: TGTGCCAGCAGTACCACAGGGAGCTCCTATAATTCACCCCTCCACTTT.